A selection of T cell receptor beta chains follows, all from one sample in a study of blood T cell repertoires in COVID-19. Repertoires were generated with immunoSEQ multiplex PCR, while TCRdb's copy carries only in-frame clones and drops some. The sample includes about 130,000 clones, 85% of them seen just once. Sequenced input: peripheral blood. These receptors all stem from a woman older than 75 with acute or convalescent COVID-19. Both conserved end residues are part of each CDR3. A D gene is named only where the DNA matches it firmly. Clone size appears in some rows only: once, few, many, or a class for an expanded clone.

D gene,V gene,CDR3 length,J gene,clone size,CDR3 protein,CDR3 DNA
-,TRBV5-6,13,TRBJ1-5,-,CASSFRGNQPQHF,TGTGCCAGCAGCTTCCGGGGCAATCAGCCCCAGCATTTT
-,TRBV6-5,16,TRBJ2-7,once,CASSFSWTEPTSEQYF,TGTGCCAGCAGTTTCTCATGGACAGAGCCTACGTCCGAGCAGTACTTC
-,TRBV7-6,16,TRBJ2-2,-,CASSLGAATNTGELFF,TGTGCCAGCAGCTTAGGGGCAGCTACCAACACCGGGGAGCTGTTTTTT
TRBD1,TRBV13,16,TRBJ1-2,-,CASSLGLNRGTYGYTF,TGTGCCAGCAGCTTAGGCCTGAACAGGGGAACCTATGGCTACACCTTC
-,TRBV5-1,14,TRBJ1-5,-,CASSPQGDNQPQHF,TGCGCCAGCAGCCCCCAAGGGGACAATCAGCCCCAGCATTTT
TRBD1,TRBV7-2,17,TRBJ2-3,-,CASSQSGQGPTPRTQYF,TGTGCCAGCAGCCAGTCCGGACAGGGCCCGACCCCCCGCACGCAGTATTTT
TRBD2,TRBV5-1,16,TRBJ2-5,-,CASSSPTAGGRETQYF,TGCGCCAGCAGCTCGCCTACAGCGGGGGGGCGAGAGACCCAGTACTTC
-,TRBV20-1,10,TRBJ1-2,-,CSAQNYGYTF,TGCAGTGCTCAGAACTATGGCTACACCTTC
TRBD2,TRBV7-3,16,TRBJ2-3,-,CAGSLGASGGTDTQYF,TGTGCCGGCAGCTTAGGGGCTAGCGGGGGGACAGATACGCAGTATTTT
-,TRBV6-1,15,TRBJ1-2,-,CASSESTGFLYGYTF,TGTGCCAGCAGTGAAAGCACAGGATTCCTCTATGGCTACACCTTC
TRBD1,TRBV5-1,15,TRBJ2-2,-,CASCPGQGMAGELFF,TGCGCCAGCTGCCCGGGACAGGGAATGGCCGGGGAGCTGTTTTTT
TRBD1,TRBV5-4,17,TRBJ2-2,once,CASSQIVGTGTAGELFF,TGTGCCAGCAGTCAAATTGTGGGGACAGGGACGGCCGGGGAGCTGTTTTTT
-,TRBV5-1,15,TRBJ1-6,-,CASSFGHTGGGPLHF,TGCGCCAGCAGCTTTGGACACACTGGGGGGGGGCCCCTCCACTTT
-,TRBV25-1,12,TRBJ1-5,-,CASREGNQPQHF,TGTGCCAGCAGGGAGGGGAATCAGCCCCAGCATTTT